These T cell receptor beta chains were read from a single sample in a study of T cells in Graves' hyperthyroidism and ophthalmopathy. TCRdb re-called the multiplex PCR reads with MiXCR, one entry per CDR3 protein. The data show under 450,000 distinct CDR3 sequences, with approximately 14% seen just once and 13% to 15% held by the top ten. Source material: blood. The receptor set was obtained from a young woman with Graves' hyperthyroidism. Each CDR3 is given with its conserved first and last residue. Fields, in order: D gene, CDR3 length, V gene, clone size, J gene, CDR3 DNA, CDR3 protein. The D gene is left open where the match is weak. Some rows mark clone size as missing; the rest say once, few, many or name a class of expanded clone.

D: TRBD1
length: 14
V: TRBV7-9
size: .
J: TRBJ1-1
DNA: TGTGCCAGCAGCTTAGCGGGGACAGGTGGACCCATTTTCTTT
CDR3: CASSLAGTGGPIFF

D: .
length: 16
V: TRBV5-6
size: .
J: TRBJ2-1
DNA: TGTGCCAGCAGCTGGGGGTCGGGGGAGTACGAGAGTGAGCAGTTCTTC
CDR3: CASSWGSGEYESEQFF

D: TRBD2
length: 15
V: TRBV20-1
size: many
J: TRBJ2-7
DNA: TGCAGTGCTAGACGAAGTTTAGCGGGAGCGCACGAGCAGTACTTC
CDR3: CSARRSLAGAHEQYF

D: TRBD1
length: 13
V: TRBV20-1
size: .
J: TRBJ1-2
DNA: TGCAGTGCTAACCGGGACAGGGGCTATGGCTACACCTTC
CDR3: CSANRDRGYGYTF

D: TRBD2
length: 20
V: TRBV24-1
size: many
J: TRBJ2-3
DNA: TGTGCCACCAGTGACCCGGGGGGGGCGGAGAGAGACCATAGCACAGATACGCAGTATTTT
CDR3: CATSDPGGAERDHSTDTQYF

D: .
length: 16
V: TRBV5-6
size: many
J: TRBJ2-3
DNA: TGTGCCAGCAGCTTTGGTAACGGACACGCAGCAGATACGCAGTATTTT
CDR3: CASSFGNGHAADTQYF

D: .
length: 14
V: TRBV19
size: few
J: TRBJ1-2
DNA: TGTGCCAGTAGTATAGTGGGCAGCCCCTATGGCTACACCTTC
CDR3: CASSIVGSPYGYTF

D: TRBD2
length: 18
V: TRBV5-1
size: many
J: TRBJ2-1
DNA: TGCGCCAGCAGCTTCCAGACCCGACTAGCGGGAGAGAGGAGTGAGCAGTTCTTC
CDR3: CASSFQTRLAGERSEQFF

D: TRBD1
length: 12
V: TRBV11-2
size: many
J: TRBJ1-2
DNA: TGTGCCAGCAGCTTTGGACAGGGTGGCTACACCTTC
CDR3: CASSFGQGGYTF

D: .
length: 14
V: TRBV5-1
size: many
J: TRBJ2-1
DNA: TGCGCCAGCAGACCCGAGGGGATACGCAATGAGCAGTTCTTC
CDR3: CASRPEGIRNEQFF

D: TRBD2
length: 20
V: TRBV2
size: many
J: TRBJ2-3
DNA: TGTGCCAGCAGTGAGAGAGGACTAGCGGAACTCCCTACGGGCACAGATACGCAGTATTTT
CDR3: CASSERGLAELPTGTDTQYF

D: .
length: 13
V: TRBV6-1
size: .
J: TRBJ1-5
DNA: TGTGCCAGCAGTTCCGCGACAGCTCAGCCCCAGCATTTT
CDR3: CASSSATAQPQHF

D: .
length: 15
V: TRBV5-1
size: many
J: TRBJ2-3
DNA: TGCGCCAGCAGCTTGGTTTCAACTAGCACAGATACGCAGTATTTT
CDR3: CASSLVSTSTDTQYF

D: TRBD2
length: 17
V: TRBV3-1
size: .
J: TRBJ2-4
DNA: TGTGCCAGCAGCCAAGGGACTAGCGGGAGGCCAGGGGGCATTCAGTACTTC
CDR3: CASSQGTSGRPGGIQYF

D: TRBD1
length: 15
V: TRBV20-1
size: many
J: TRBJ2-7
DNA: TGCAGTGCTAGAAAACAGGGGGTTCAACCCTACGAGCAGTACTTC
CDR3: CSARKQGVQPYEQYF

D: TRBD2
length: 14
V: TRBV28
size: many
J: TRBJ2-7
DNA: TGTGCCAGCAGTCAAACCCAGCGGGGGGGCGGGCAGTACTTC
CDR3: CASSQTQRGGGQYF

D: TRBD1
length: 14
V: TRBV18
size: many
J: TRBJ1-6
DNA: TGTGCCAGCTCACCTGACAGGGACGGTTCACCCCTCCACTTT
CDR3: CASSPDRDGSPLHF

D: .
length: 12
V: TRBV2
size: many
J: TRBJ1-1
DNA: TGTGCCAGCAGGGCAGGAGTCACTGAAGCTTTCTTT
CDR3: CASRAGVTEAFF

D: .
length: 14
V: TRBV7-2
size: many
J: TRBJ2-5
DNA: TGTGCCAGCAGCCCTCGTGCGGGGCAAGAGACCCAGTACTTC
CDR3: CASSPRAGQETQYF

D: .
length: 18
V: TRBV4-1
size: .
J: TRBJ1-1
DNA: TGCGCCAGCAGCCAAAATACGGGTTTCGATGTCAGTCGATATGTAGCTTTCTTT
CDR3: CASSQNTGFDVSRYVAFF

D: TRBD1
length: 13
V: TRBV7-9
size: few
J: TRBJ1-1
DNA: TGTGCCAGCAGCACCCAGGGACAGATTGAAGCTTTCTTT
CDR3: CASSTQGQIEAFF

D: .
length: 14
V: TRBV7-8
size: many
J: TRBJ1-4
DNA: TGTGCCAGCAGCTTAGAGGGCCGAGGTGAAAAACTGTTTTTT
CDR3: CASSLEGRGEKLFF

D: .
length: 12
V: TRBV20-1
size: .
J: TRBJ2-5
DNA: TGCAGTGCGGGACTTCGCCAAGAGACCCAGTACTTC
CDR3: CSAGLRQETQYF

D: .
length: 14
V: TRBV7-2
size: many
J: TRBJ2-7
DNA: TGTGCCAGCAGCACAGGAGAGGGTGGTGGCGAGCAGTACTTC
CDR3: CASSTGEGGGEQYF

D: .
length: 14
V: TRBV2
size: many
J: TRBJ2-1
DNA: TGTGCCAGCAGCGACACGTCGTCTATAGGCGAGCAGTTCTTC
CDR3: CASSDTSSIGEQFF

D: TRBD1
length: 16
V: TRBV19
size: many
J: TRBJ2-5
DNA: TGTGCCAGTAGTGTCCCCGGTCGGGACAGGAGAGAGACCCAGTACTTC
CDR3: CASSVPGRDRRETQYF

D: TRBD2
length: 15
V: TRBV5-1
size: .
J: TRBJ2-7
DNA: TGCGCCAGCAGCTTTAGGGCGGGAGACGGGTACGAGCAGTACTTC
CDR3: CASSFRAGDGYEQYF

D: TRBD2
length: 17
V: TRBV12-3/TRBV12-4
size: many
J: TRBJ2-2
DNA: TGTGCCAGCAGTTTTGCCCCTAGCGGCGCGAACACCGGGGAGCTGTTTTTT
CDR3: CASSFAPSGANTGELFF

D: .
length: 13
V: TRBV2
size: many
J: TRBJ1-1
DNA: TGTGCCAGCTCTTTTATGGACAGTCAAGAAGCTTTCTTT
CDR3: CASSFMDSQEAFF

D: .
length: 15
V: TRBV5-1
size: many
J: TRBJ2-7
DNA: TGCGCCAGCAGCTTGGGGTCGAACAGCGGCTACGAGCAGTACTTC
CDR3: CASSLGSNSGYEQYF

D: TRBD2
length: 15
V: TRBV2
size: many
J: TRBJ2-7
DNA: TGTGCCAGCAGTGAAGTTGTTAGCGGGTATTACGAGCAGTACTTC
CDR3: CASSEVVSGYYEQYF

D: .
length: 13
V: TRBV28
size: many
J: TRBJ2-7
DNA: TGTGCCAGCAGTCCGGACGGTACCTACGAGCAGTACTTC
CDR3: CASSPDGTYEQYF

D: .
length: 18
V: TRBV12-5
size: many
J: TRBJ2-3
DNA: TGTGCTAGTGGTTTGACCACCGGGACAAGGGGTAGCACAGATACGCAGTATTTT
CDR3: CASGLTTGTRGSTDTQYF

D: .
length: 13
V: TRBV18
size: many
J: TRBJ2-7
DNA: TGTGCCAGCTCACCAATCAGGACTTACGAGCAGTACTTC
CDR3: CASSPIRTYEQYF

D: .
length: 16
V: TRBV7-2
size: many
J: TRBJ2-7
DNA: TGTGCCAGCAGCTCCCAGACCCAGGCCGGGGTCTGGGAGCAGTACTTC
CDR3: CASSSQTQAGVWEQYF

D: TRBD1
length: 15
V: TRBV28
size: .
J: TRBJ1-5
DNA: TGTGCCAGCAGGCAAACCGGGACAGGCATTAGGCCCCAGCATTTT
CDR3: CASRQTGTGIRPQHF

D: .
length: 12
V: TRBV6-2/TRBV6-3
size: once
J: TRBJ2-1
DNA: TGTGCCAGCAGTCCTACTAGGATTGAGCAGTTCTTC
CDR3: CASSPTRIEQFF

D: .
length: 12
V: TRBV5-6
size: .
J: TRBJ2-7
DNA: TGTGCCAGCAGCCCCGGACAGTACGAGCAGTACTTC
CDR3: CASSPGQYEQYF

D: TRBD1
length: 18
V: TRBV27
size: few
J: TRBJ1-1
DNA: TGTGCCAGCAGTTACATAGGAGGGGCAGGGGGGGTGAACACTGAAGCTTTCTTT
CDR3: CASSYIGGAGGVNTEAFF

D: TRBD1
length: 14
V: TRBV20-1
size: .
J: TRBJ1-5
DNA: TGCAGTGCCCCGGGACAGGGCAACAATCAGCCCCAGCATTTT
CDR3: CSAPGQGNNQPQHF

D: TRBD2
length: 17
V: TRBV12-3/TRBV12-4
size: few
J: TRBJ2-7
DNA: TGTGCCAGCAGTTTATCGGGATTAGCGGGGACCGCTATCGAGCAGTACTTC
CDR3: CASSLSGLAGTAIEQYF

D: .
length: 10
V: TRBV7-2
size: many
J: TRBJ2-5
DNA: TGTGCCAGCAGGGGAGAGACCCAGTACTTC
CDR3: CASRGETQYF

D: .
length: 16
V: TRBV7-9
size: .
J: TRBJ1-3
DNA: TGTGCCAGCAGCTTTGGCCACTTGAGCTCTGGAAACACCATATATTTT
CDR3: CASSFGHLSSGNTIYF

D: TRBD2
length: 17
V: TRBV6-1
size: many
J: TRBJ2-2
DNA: TGTGCCAGCAGTGAAGCCCCAAGCGGGGGAGACACCGGGGAGCTGTTTTTT
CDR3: CASSEAPSGGDTGELFF

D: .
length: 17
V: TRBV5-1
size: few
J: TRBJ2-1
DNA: TGCGCCAGCAGCTTGGTCCCCTCCGATTATATTTACAATGAGCAGTTCTTC
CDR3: CASSLVPSDYIYNEQFF

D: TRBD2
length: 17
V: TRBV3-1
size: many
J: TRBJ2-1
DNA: TGTGCCAGCAGCCCGGGACTAGCGGGAGTCCCATACAATGAGCAGTTCTTC
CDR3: CASSPGLAGVPYNEQFF

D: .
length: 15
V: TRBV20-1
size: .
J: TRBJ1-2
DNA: TGCAGTGCTGGGACCTCGGGGGCCTTCTACTATGGCTACACCTTC
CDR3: CSAGTSGAFYYGYTF